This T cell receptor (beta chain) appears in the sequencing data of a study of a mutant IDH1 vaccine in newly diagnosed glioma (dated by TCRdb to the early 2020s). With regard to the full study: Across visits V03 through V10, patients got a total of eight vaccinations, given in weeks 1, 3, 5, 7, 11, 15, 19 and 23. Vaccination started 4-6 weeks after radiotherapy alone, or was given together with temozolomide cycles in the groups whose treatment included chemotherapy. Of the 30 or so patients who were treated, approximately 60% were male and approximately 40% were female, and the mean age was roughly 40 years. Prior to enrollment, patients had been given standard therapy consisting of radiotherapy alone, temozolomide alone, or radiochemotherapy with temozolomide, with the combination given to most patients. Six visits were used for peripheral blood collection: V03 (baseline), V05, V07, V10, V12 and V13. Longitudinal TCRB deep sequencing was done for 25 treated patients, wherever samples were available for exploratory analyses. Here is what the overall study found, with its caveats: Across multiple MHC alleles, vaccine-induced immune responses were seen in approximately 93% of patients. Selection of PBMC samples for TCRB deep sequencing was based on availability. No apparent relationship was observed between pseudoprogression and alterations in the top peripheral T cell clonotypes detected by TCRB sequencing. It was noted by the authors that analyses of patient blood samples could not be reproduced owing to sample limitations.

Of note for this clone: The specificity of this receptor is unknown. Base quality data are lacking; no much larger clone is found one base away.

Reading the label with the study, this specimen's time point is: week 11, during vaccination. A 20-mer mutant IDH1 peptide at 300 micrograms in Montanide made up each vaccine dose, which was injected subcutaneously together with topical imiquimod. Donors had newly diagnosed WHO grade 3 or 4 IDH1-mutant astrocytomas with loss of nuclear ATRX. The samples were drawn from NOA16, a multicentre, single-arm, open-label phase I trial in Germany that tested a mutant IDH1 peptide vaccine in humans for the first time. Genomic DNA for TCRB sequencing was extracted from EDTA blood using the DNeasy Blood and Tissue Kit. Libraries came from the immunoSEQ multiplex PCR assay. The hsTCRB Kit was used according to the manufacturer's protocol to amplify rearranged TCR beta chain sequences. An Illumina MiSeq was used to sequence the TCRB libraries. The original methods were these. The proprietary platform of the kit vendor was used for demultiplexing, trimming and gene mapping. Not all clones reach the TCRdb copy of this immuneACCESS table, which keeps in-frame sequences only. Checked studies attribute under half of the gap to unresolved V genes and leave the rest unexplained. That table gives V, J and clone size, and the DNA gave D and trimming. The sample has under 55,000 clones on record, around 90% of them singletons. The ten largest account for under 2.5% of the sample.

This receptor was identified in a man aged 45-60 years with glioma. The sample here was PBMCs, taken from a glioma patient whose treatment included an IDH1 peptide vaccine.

The nucleotide sequence is TGCGCCAGCAGCGCCGGACTAGCGGGGCGAAAGACAGATACGCAGTATTTT. This gives the protein CASSAGLAGRKTDTQYF. Rearrangement joined TRBV5-1 to TRBJ2-3; TRBD2 aligns with 12 central bases. Spanning cysteine to phenylalanine, the CDR3 consists of 17 amino acids. Only CDR3 DNA remains: 51 bases, in frame from the first base. The germline V and J ends show losses of 4 bases and 3 bases respectively, and no gene match explains 9 bases of the junction. From the germline V gene, CDR1 is SGHRS and CDR2 is YFSETQ.